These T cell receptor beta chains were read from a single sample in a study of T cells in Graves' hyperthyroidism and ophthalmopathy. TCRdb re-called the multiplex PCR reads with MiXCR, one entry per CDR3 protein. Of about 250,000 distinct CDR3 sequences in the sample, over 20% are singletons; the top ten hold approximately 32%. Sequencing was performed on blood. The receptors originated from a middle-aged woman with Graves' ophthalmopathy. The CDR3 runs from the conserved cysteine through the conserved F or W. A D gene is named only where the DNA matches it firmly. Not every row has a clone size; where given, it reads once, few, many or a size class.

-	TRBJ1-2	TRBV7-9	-	TGTGCCAGCAGCCTGACAGAAAGCTATGGCTACACCTTC	CASSLTESYGYTF
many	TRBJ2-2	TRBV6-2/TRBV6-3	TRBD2	TGTGCCAGCAGTTCTCCGAGTGTAGCGGGAGGATACACCGGGGAGCTGTTTTTT	CASSSPSVAGGYTGELFF
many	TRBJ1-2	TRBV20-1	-	TGCAGTGCTAGAGTAGTTGGCAGAGGTCACTATGGCTACACCTTC	CSARVVGRGHYGYTF
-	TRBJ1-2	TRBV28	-	TGTGCCAGCAGTACCGGGATAGGGGTGGGCTATGGCTACATCTTC	CASSTGIGVGYGYIF
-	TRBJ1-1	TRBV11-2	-	TGTGCCAGCAGCGAGCACTATACCACTGAAGCTTTCTTT	CASSEHYTTEAFF
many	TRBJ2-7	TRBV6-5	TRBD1	TGTGCCAGCAGTTACGAGGGGGCTACCTACGAGCAGTACTTC	CASSYEGATYEQYF
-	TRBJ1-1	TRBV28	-	TGTGCCAGCAGTTTGACCGCCGGAGGTATAGAAGCTTTCTTT	CASSLTAGGIEAFF
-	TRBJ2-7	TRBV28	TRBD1	TGTGCCAGCAGTCCAGGGACGGGACAGGGCCTAAAGGAGTACTTC	CASSPGTGQGLKEYF
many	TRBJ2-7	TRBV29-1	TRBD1	TGCAGCGCCGAGACAGGGTCTGACGAGCAGTACTTC	CSAETGSDEQYF
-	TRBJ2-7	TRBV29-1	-	TGCAGCGCCGGATCGGGGCGCTCCACAGCCTACGAGCAGTACTTC	CSAGSGRSTAYEQYF
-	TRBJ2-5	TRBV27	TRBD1	TGTGCCAGCAGTTTTGGCAGACAGGGGACCCAGTACTTC	CASSFGRQGTQYF
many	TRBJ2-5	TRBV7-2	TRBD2	TGTGCCAGCAGCTTACGGGGACTAGCTCCAGAGACCCAGTACTTC	CASSLRGLAPETQYF
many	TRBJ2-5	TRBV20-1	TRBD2	TGCAGTGCTATGGGGACTAGCGGGAGCTTAGAGACCCAGTACTTC	CSAMGTSGSLETQYF
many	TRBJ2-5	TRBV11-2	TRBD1	TGTGCCAGCAGCTTAGGACAGGGGGCAGAGACCCAGTACTTC	CASSLGQGAETQYF
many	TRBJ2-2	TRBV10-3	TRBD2	TGTGCCACGGGGACTAGCGGGACTATTAGGGCCGGGGAGCTGTTTTTT	CATGTSGTIRAGELFF
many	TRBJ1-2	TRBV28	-	TGTGCCAGCAGTCGATATGGCTACACCTTC	CASSRYGYTF
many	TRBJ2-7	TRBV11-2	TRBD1	TGTGCCAGCAGCCCAAGTCTGGACAGGGTGCCCTACGAGCAGTACTTC	CASSPSLDRVPYEQYF
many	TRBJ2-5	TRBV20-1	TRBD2	TGCAGTGCTAGGGGACTAGCGGAGAAGACAGAGACCCAGTACTTC	CSARGLAEKTETQYF
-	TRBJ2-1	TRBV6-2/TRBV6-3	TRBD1	TGTGCCAGCAGCGGACAGGGGGCGCATAATGAGCAGTTCTTC	CASSGQGAHNEQFF
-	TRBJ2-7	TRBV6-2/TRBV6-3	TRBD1	TGTGCCAGCAAGGTGGGACAGGTAAACGAGCAGTACTTC	CASKVGQVNEQYF
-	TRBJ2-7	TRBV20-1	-	TGCAGTGCAAGACTAGGGGGGGTTCGGTACGAGCAGTACTTC	CSARLGGVRYEQYF
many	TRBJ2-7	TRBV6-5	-	TGTGCCAGCAGTTACTCCCCAGGGATTACCTACGAGCAGTACTTC	CASSYSPGITYEQYF